Below, 10 T cell receptor beta chains from the same sample are listed, as sequenced in a study of blood T cell repertoires in COVID-19. This table comes from immunoSEQ multiplex PCR, and its TCRdb copy is limited to in-frame clones, with some not included. The sample comprises about 120,000 clones, 74% of which are singletons, and around 5.2% rests with the top ten. The specimen was peripheral blood. The receptors originated from a man aged 55-75 years with acute or convalescent COVID-19.

The genes are TRBV4-1 and TRBJ2-3; TRBD2 matches 11 bases. V was clipped by 1 base and J by 0 bases; unmatched bases: 6. CDR1 MGHRA and CDR2 YSYEKL come from the germline V gene. CDR3 size: 18 residues. CDR3 region: CASSQGSGGGLSTDTQYF. CDR3 coding DNA: TGCGCCAGCAGCCAAGGTAGCGGGGGGGGACTTAGCACAGATACGCAGTATTTT.

The genes are TRBV5-5 and TRBJ2-7, with TRBD2 matching over 11 bases. CDR3 length: 16 residues. Looked up from germline, CDR1 is SGHKS and CDR2 is YYEKEE (reference sequence). V lost 2 bases, J lost 2 bases, and 6 bases stayed unmatched. The chain's CDR3 is CASSFRASGGPYEQYF. The CDR3 DNA reads as TGTGCCAGCAGCTTTAGGGCTAGCGGGGGGCCCTACGAGCAGTACTTC.

The CDR3 here is CASSLGQGQETQYF. In DNA form, the CDR3 reads TGTGCCAGCAGCCTTGGACAGGGGCAGGAGACCCAGTACTTC. The gene calls are TRBV3-1 (or the pseudogene TRBV3-2) and TRBJ2-5; 9 bases match TRBD1. The CDR3 runs to 14 residues. V gave up 4 bases and J gave up 5 bases; unmatched junction bases: 5. CDR1 and CDR2 from the germline V gene are LGHDT and YNNKEL (reference sequence).

The table lists this clone with a few counts. The rearrangement links TRBV5-1 to TRBJ1-2, with 12 bases that match TRBD1. Germline V gives CDR1 SGHRS, CDR2 YFSETQ. The CDR3 contains 14 residues. V dropped 4 bases and J dropped 8; count of bases not matched to a gene: 6. CDR3 DNA: TGCGCCAGCAGCGCGGGACAGGGGGCTTGGGGCTACACCTTC. This sequence encodes CASSAGQGAWGYTF.

This sequence joins TRBV25-1 and TRBJ2-1, with TRBD2 matching over 8 bases. The V gene's germline CDR1 is MGHDK and CDR2 SYGVNS. Germline trimming cut 3 bases from V and 4 bases from J; bases unmatched to any gene: 2. The CDR3 length is 14 residues. CDR3 protein: CASSEGLGYNEQFF. CDR3 nucleotide sequence: TGTGCCAGCAGTGAGGGACTAGGGTACAATGAGCAGTTCTTC.

This rearrangement joins TRBV10-3 to TRBJ2-1; 8 bases match TRBD1. The length of the CDR3 is 16 residues. The V segment lost 2 bases and the J segment 9 bases; nucleotides outside the gene matches: 12. Germline assignment: CDR1 ENHRY and CDR2 SYGVKD. The CDR3 DNA reads TGTGCCATCAGTGAGCCAGGACAGGGTGAAGATGCTGAGCAGTTCTTC. This sequence encodes CAISEPGQGEDAEQFF.

This rearrangement joins TRBV5-1 to TRBJ1-2; 8 nucleotides match TRBD1. Trimming at V came to 4 bases and at J to 3 bases, leaving 17 bases not matched to a gene. Per germline, CDR1 SGHRS and CDR2 YFSETQ. The CDR3 is made up of 18 amino acids. CDR3 in DNA: TGCGCCAGCAGCGGTCCGGAGTCAGGGGGCTTTTTGGACTATGGCTACACCTTC. This encodes CASSGPESGGFLDYGYTF.

This clone has a handful of counts. The chain carries TRBV19 and TRBJ1-5; 7 bases are shared with TRBD1. Germline V lookup: CDR1 LNHDA, CDR2 SQIVND (reference sequence). Trimming at V came to 4 bases and at J to 7 bases, leaving 10 bases not matched to a gene. CDR3 size: 15 residues. CDR3: CASSTSGGGRQPQHF. The CDR3 DNA follows: TGTGCCAGTAGTACAAGCGGAGGGGGCAGGCAGCCCCAGCATTTT.

CDR3 in DNA: TGCGCCAGCAGCCCCCTAGCAGCCAATGAGCAGTTCTTC. As protein: CASSPLAANEQFF. The rearrangement links TRBV5-1 to TRBJ2-1; weak D call: TRBD2 (5 bases). Germline-derived CDR1 and CDR2 are SGHRS and YFSETQ. CDR3 length: 13 amino acids. Trimming shortened V by 4 bases and J by 6 bases, and 11 bases separated the two germline ends. The complete variable domain, with remaining parts taken from reference TRBV5-1 and TRBJ2-1, reads KAGVTQTPRYLIKTRGQQVTLSCSPISGHRSVSWYQQTPGQGLQFLFEYFSETQRNKGNFPGRFSGRQFSNSRSEMNVSTLELGDSALYLCASSPLAANEQFFGPGTRLTVL.

The chain recombines TRBV6-6 with TRBJ1-6, with D unclear. The CDR3 is 13 residues long. Per the germline V gene, CDR1 is MNHNY and CDR2 is SVGAGI (reference sequence). V was cut by 7 bases and J by 6 bases, with 10 bases left in between. CDR3 nucleotide sequence: TGTGCCAGCATGGGCAGGCGTAATTCACCCCTCCACTTT. Its translation is CASMGRRNSPLHF.